Sequencing of this T cell receptor beta chain was carried out in a study of cytomegalovirus exposure and HLA in healthy donors. PCR used 60 Vbeta primers and 13 Jbeta primers. Sequencing was performed with immunoSEQ multiplex PCR; in TCRdb, only in-frame clones are kept and a portion is missing. Of roughly 190,000 clones in the sample, roughly four fifths were seen once. Donors likely had unrecorded immune exposures despite being nominally healthy when sampled. Points from the study as a whole: The study put 150 or so TCR beta chains on its list as cytomegalovirus-associated.

V lost 0 bases and J 5 bases, leaving 18 bases between the germline ends. This CDR3 is built from 17 residues. CDR1 is SGDLS and CDR2 is YYNGEE in the germline V gene. Details on this clone: Its cognate antigen is unknown.

Material: PBMCs. The receptor was derived from a man between 18 and 35 years old in good health and CMV-seronegative. The genes are TRBV9 and TRBJ2-1, with D maybe TRBD2 (7 bases). The chain's CDR3 is CASSVGPGGHVDNEQFF. The CDR3 DNA reads TGTGCCAGCAGCGTAGGCCCCGGGGGGCACGTTGACAATGAGCAGTTCTTC.